The present TCR beta chain was sequenced within a study of post-analysis software for immune sequencing data. At the level of the study: Several disease courses (relapsing-remitting, secondary progressive and progressive-relapsing) of multiple sclerosis were included.

Unique molecular identifiers had been added to the TCR beta cDNA libraries. TCRdb used MiXCR to reprocess the PCR reads, holding one entry per CDR3 protein. The sample consists of more than 500,000 distinct CDR3 sequences, around 31% of them appearing once. The table lists this clonotype with a few counts. What it binds is unknown. Study observations and caveats: Compared with controls, patients showed significantly lower normalized Chao1 diversity. A few TRBV segments were significantly more frequent in patients than in controls. TRBV5-6, TRBV5-1 and TRBV20-1 were among these segments.

The V gene end was trimmed by 9 bases and the J gene end by 7 bases; junction bases not matched to a gene: 10. The CDR3 covers 14 residues. Germline V gives CDR1 LGHDT, CDR2 YNNKEL (reference sequence). The sequence derives from a girl aged 2-17 years with multiple sclerosis. The chain employs TRBV3-1 and TRBJ1-2, with 11 bases identical to TRBD1. Sequenced sample: blood. CDR3 DNA: TGTGCCAGTGGACAGGGGGCCACTGAGAGTGGCTACACCTTC. Protein sequence: CASGQGATESGYTF.